This T cell receptor beta chain comes out of a study of blood T cell repertoires in COVID-19. Study context: From T cells, B-cell-depleted T cells, or PBMCs came the material, which was cDNA or gDNA.

The V end lost 1 base, the J end lost 0 bases, and 11 bases lay between the germline ends. The germline gives CDR1 SGHNT, CDR2 YYREEE (reference sequence). There are 17 residues in the CDR3. Allocation to cohorts depended on clinical history reported by the participants. Cohort 3 recovered donors had two negative PCRs, clearance, or symptom resolution. The data were produced by immunoSEQ multiplex PCR, yet TCRdb's version contains in-frame clones alone and is incomplete. Found here are approximately 500,000 clones, roughly 90% of them singletons; the top ten hold around 1.9%. What was sequenced was PBMCs or T cells enriched from blood (not recorded which). The V and J genes are TRBV5-4 and TRBJ2-6; D ambiguous. The sequence came from a woman aged 40 to 50 who had recovered from COVID-19. The CDR3 sequence: CASSLLISSSGANVLTF. The CDR3 nucleotides read TGTGCCAGCAGCTTGCTGATATCGAGCTCTGGGGCCAACGTCCTGACTTTC. Filled out from reference TRBV5-4 and TRBJ2-6, the complete variable domain reads ETGVTQSPTHLIKTRGQQVTLRCSSQSGHNTVSWYQQALGQGPQFIFQYYREEENGRGNFPPRFSGLQFPNYSSELNVNALELDDSALYLCASSLLISSSGANVLTFGAGSRLTVL.